The source of this T cell receptor beta chain is a study of blood T cell repertoires in COVID-19. For the study at large: Both acute and convalescent COVID-19 samples were obtained from the United States, Italy and Spain. T cells, B-cell-depleted T cells, or PBMCs supplied cDNA or gDNA.

The CDR3 has 14 amino acids. J gave up 2 bases and V 11 bases, and 8 bases lay outside the gene matches. The V gene's germline CDR1 is MDHEN and CDR2 SYDVKM. Assay used: immunoSEQ multiplex PCR; TCRdb lists only in-frame clones, some missing. The table lists approximately 350,000 clones, 75% to 90% of them singletons. One Seattle source followed patients from active infection through their disease course. The chain recombines TRBV28 with TRBJ2-2; 7 nucleotides align to TRBD1. The source material was peripheral blood. This TCR was sampled from a woman aged 60-70 years with COVID-19, enrolled during active disease. In DNA, the CDR3 is TGTGCCCTTCAGAGACAGGGTAACACCGGGGAGCTGTTTTTT. Protein sequence: CALQRQGNTGELFF. Full variable domain (remainder filled in from reference TRBV28 and TRBJ2-2): DVKVTQSSRYLVKRTGEKVFLECVQDMDHENMFWYRQDPGLGLRLIYFSYDVKMKEKGDIPEGYSVSREKKERFSLILESASTNQTSMYLCALQRQGNTGELFFGEGSRLTVL.